The rows below give T cell receptor beta chains drawn from one sample of a study of blood T cell repertoires in COVID-19. Clones were read by immunoSEQ multiplex PCR, and TCRdb kept only the in-frame ones, dropping some. This table holds more than 300,000 clones, roughly four fifths found once. Specimen: PBMCs or T cells enriched from blood (not recorded which). All receptors derive from a woman aged 45 to 65 who had recovered from COVID-19. The CDR3 runs from the conserved cysteine through the conserved F or W. The D gene is left open where the match is weak. Only part of the rows carry a size: once, few, many, or a class if the clone is expanded.

many TRBJ1-1 TRBV20-1 NA TGCAGTGCTAGTGAAGGCCGACTCGGTCGGGCTTTCTTT CSASEGRLGRAFF
NA TRBJ1-4 TRBV11-3 NA TGTGCCAGCAGCCCGGACAGCAATGAAAAACTGTTTTTT CASSPDSNEKLFF
NA TRBJ1-1 TRBV7-6 TRBD1 TGTGCCAGCAGCTTAATGGGACAGGAGAACACTGAAGCTTTCTTT CASSLMGQENTEAFF
NA TRBJ1-2 TRBV6-5 TRBD1 TGTGCCAGCAGTTACTCTGACAGGGCGGGTGGCTACACCTTC CASSYSDRAGGYTF
NA TRBJ2-7 TRBV7-2 NA TGTGCCAGCAGCTTAGCCCTGACAGCCAGGGACGAGCAGTACTTC CASSLALTARDEQYF
few TRBJ2-7 TRBV7-2 NA TGTGCCAGCAGCTTAGCATTTCGGGCGGGCGAGGGCGAGCAGTACTTC CASSLAFRAGEGEQYF
NA TRBJ1-2 TRBV29-1 TRBD1 TGCAGCGTAAACAGGGGGCGCGGGGTGATGGTAGGCTACACCTTC CSVNRGRGVMVGYTF
NA TRBJ1-5 TRBV12-3/TRBV12-4 NA TGTGCCAGCAGCTCGACTGGAGGTCAGCCCCAGCATTTT CASSSTGGQPQHF
NA TRBJ1-4 TRBV5-4 NA TGTGCCAGCAGCCCTGGACAGACAGCAACTAATGAAAAACTGTTTTTT CASSPGQTATNEKLFF
NA TRBJ1-2 TRBV30 TRBD1 TGTGCCTGGAGCGAAATTATAACAGGGGGCAGAGGCTACACCTTC CAWSEIITGGRGYTF
NA TRBJ2-2 TRBV5-4 TRBD1 TGTGCCAGCAGCCTCGACAGGGTAACCACCGGGGAGCTGTTTTTT CASSLDRVTTGELFF
NA TRBJ1-1 TRBV28 NA TGTGCCAGCAGTTTACGGCCGGGAGGGTCGAACACTGAAGCTTTCTTT CASSLRPGGSNTEAFF
NA TRBJ1-5 TRBV6-2/TRBV6-3 NA TGTGCCAGCAGTTCCCCCGGGGGGGGTGGCAATCAGCCCCAGCATTTT CASSSPGGGGNQPQHF
few TRBJ2-7 TRBV30 TRBD2 TGTGCCTGGAGTGGCACTAGCGGGAGATTGTACGAGCAGTACTTC CAWSGTSGRLYEQYF
NA TRBJ1-1 TRBV19 NA TGTGCCAGTAGCGGGGACTTCATGAACACTGAAGCTTTCTTT CASSGDFMNTEAFF
NA TRBJ2-1 TRBV4-2 TRBD2 TGTGCCAGCAGCGCACTAGCGGGAGGTTATGAGCAGTTCTTC CASSALAGGYEQFF
once TRBJ2-5 TRBV7-9 NA TGTGCCAGCAGCTTATACGGACCGGGGGAGACCCAGTACTTC CASSLYGPGETQYF
once TRBJ2-1 TRBV27 TRBD2 TGTGCCAGCAAGCGGGGGAATTACAATGAGCAGTTCTTC CASKRGNYNEQFF
NA TRBJ2-1 TRBV5-4 TRBD2 TGTGCCAGCAGCTCCCGCGGGTGGGAGGGGAATGAGCAGTTCTTC CASSSRGWEGNEQFF
NA TRBJ2-3 TRBV19 NA TGTGCCAGTAGTTCACAGGTAACATCCACAGATACGCAGTATTTT CASSSQVTSTDTQYF
NA TRBJ2-7 TRBV19 TRBD2 TGTGCCAGTAGCACCGGGACTAGCGTGCGCTCCTACGAGCAGTACTTC CASSTGTSVRSYEQYF
once TRBJ2-1 TRBV2 NA TGTGCCAGCAGCCCGAGGTTCGACTACAATGAGCAGTTCTTC CASSPRFDYNEQFF
NA TRBJ2-7 TRBV4-2 NA TGTGCCAGCAGCCAAGATGGAGGGACGCGGGATAGGGGAAACGAGCAGTACTTC CASSQDGGTRDRGNEQYF
NA TRBJ2-7 TRBV20-1 TRBD2 TGCAGTGCTAGTGGGCTAGCGGGAGCCTACGAGCAGTACTTC CSASGLAGAYEQYF
once TRBJ2-1 TRBV5-6 TRBD2 TGTGCCAGCAGCCATGGACTAGCCATCTACAATGAGCAGTTCTTC CASSHGLAIYNEQFF
NA TRBJ1-3 TRBV14 TRBD1 TGTGCCAGCAGCCAAGTCTGGGACAGGGCTCTGTTCTCTGGAAACACCATATATTTT CASSQVWDRALFSGNTIYF
NA TRBJ2-6 TRBV19 TRBD1 TGTGCCAGTAGCCTCTGGGGGGACAGGGAGACTGGGGCCAACGTCCTGACTTTC CASSLWGDRETGANVLTF
NA TRBJ2-7 TRBV5-4 TRBD2 TGTGCCAGCAGCTTATCGACTAGCAACTACGAGCAGTACTTC CASSLSTSNYEQYF
once TRBJ1-4 TRBV19 NA TGTGCCAGTAGTATGACCGCGGCAACTAATGAAAAACTGTTTTTT CASSMTAATNEKLFF
NA TRBJ2-7 TRBV11-2 NA TGTGCCAGCAGCACCAACTCCGGCTCCTACGAGCAGTACTTC CASSTNSGSYEQYF
NA TRBJ1-2 TRBV7-3 TRBD1 TGTGCCAGCAGCTTATATCCCCCGGCAGGGGGGATCTATGGCTACACCTTC CASSLYPPAGGIYGYTF
NA TRBJ2-1 TRBV5-1 TRBD2 TGCGCCAGCAGCTCCCGGACTAGCGTTAACAATGAGCAGTTCTTC CASSSRTSVNNEQFF
NA TRBJ2-3 TRBV3-1/TRBV3-2 NA TGTGCCAGCAGCCAGCTAACGGATACGCAGTATTTT CASSQLTDTQYF
NA TRBJ1-4 TRBV28 TRBD1 TGTGCCAGCAGTTTGCATGGGACAGGGCGGGAAAAACTGTTTTTT CASSLHGTGREKLFF
NA TRBJ1-1 TRBV6-1 TRBD1 TGTGCCAGCAGTGAAGAGGGTACAGGGGCAGGGACTGAAGCTTTCTTT CASSEEGTGAGTEAFF
few TRBJ1-3 TRBV7-2 TRBD1 TGTGCCAGCAGCTTCACCCCAGGGGGCGCTTATGGAAACACCATATATTTT CASSFTPGGAYGNTIYF
NA TRBJ2-1 TRBV4-3 NA TGCGCCAGCAGCCAGACTTATGGGGGGTCCTACAATGAGCAGTTCTTC CASSQTYGGSYNEQFF